This TCR beta chain is drawn from a study of STAT3 mutations in large granular lymphocyte leukemia (dated by TCRdb to the late 2010s). Regarding the complete study: Canonical activating STAT3 mutations were detected in roughly half of the longitudinally sequenced T-LGLL patients. A couple of patients with natural killer LGL leukemia were also sequenced longitudinally as controls within the study. On average, sequencing was done at more than 3 time points per patient, with the number of samplings ranging from 2 to 8. Some 17 representative T-LGLL cases were selected from an initial cohort of roughly 210 LGL patients for longitudinal TCRbeta and STAT3 sequencing. Patients with T-cell large granular lymphocyte leukemia underwent serial deep sequencing of TCRbeta CDR3 and STAT3 to reconstruct clonal hierarchy and dynamics. Over half of the T-LGLL patients were given one or more immunosuppressive therapy regimens, and roughly 40% of the treated patients had a hematologic response. Broad study findings and their caveats: Persisting codominant clonotypes in some patients meant a small but highly pathogenic clone may have been missed. Variable intervals between samplings and differing treatment regimens complicated linking therapy response to changes in TCR clonal burden. Because no samples were available when a clone first appeared, clonal expansion had to be inferred from samplings taken at other points. At least one immunodominant TCRbeta clonotype was present in every T-LGLL patient, and multiple immunodominant subclonotypes appeared in about half of the T-LGLL patients. TCR clonotype switching after therapy was seen in about 30% of the 18 patients, with all newly emerging clones being STAT3 wild type. Several patients had a dominant TCR clone burden greater than the STAT3 mutant burden, which suggests that the STAT3 mutation arose secondarily within a clone that had already expanded.

At the junction V is shortened by 3 bases and J by 3 bases, with 8 bases in between. CDR1 and CDR2 were assigned from the germline V gene (reference sequence) as MNHEY and SMNVEV. The CDR3, from cysteine to phenylalanine, totals 14 residues. Just the 42-base CDR3 DNA is kept, in frame starting at base 1. Remarks on this clone: Its antigen has not been determined. Base qualities are missing; no much larger clone stands one base away.

TCRbeta libraries were sequenced on an Illumina MiSeq, averaging around 41,000 productive templates per sample. The immunoSEQ assay, which uses multiplex PCR amplification, was used to generate TCRbeta CDR3 libraries. As for how the authors treated the data: Repertoire diversity was calculated as previously defined, and values close to 0 indicated extremely monoclonal samples. Held by TCRdb, this immuneACCESS table contains in-frame sequences only and omits some clones. Under half of the omission traces to an unresolved V gene where checked; the cause of the rest is unknown. V, J and clone size reflect that table, while D and trimming were determined from the DNA. For this sample the table gives roughly 17,000 clones, of which about 92% were detected only once. The ten top clones hold over 40% of the sample. The same DNA, extracted from blood mononuclear cells, served for both TCR sequencing and STAT3 sequencing.

Sequencing was carried out using peripheral blood mononuclear cells. This TCR derives from a man in his 60s with T-cell large granular lymphocyte leukemia. Some clones in this sample may be carry-over from other donors' samples. The age is the age at diagnosis. The V and J genes are TRBV27 and TRBJ1-4; the D gene remains uncertain. The encoded CDR3 is CASSLKASNEKLFF. The DNA is TGTGCCAGCAGTTTGAAAGCCTCTAATGAAAAACTGTTTTTT.